The rows below give T cell receptor beta chains drawn from one sample of a study of T cells expressing NK-cell markers. Using the 5' RACE reads, TCRdb records one entry per CDR3 protein without DNA. The sample totals under 600,000 distinct CDR3 sequences. The sample taken for sequencing was blood T cells: a sorted CD56 or NKG2C T cell subset, CD4+ or CD8+ T cells, or bulk PBMC T cells (not recorded which). These receptor sequences come from a woman between 50 and 59 years old in good health. Each CDR3 is given with its conserved first and last residue. Fields, in order: V gene, J gene, CDR3 protein.

TRBV20-1	TRBJ2-2	CSARGQRGSGELFF
TRBV10-3	TRBJ1-1	CAISPTGSNTEAFF
TRBV10-3	TRBJ2-2	CAIRTGQGNTGELFF
TRBV25-1	TRBJ1-5	CASSEWGDSNQPQHF
TRBV29-1	TRBJ2-3	CSVDNSDTQYF
TRBV11-2	TRBJ1-2	CASSLGSGALYGYTF
TRBV5-1	TRBJ1-1	CASSLGVKMNTEAFF
TRBV20-1	TRBJ2-3	CSAPLLTDTQYF
TRBV11-2	TRBJ2-3	CASSLDLNTQYF
TRBV18	TRBJ1-1	CASSIGGGSTEAFF
TRBV12-3/TRBV12-4	TRBJ2-1	CASSLALGQGANEQFF
TRBV5-1	TRBJ2-3	CASSLVGQGRSDTQYF
TRBV14	TRBJ2-5	CASSQDRGGETQYF
TRBV4-1	TRBJ1-1	CASSQVGRSNTEAFF
TRBV10-3	TRBJ2-7	CAISEQRTSGTPYEQYF
TRBV21-1	TRBJ2-1	CASSKAATEYNEQFF
TRBV5-1	TRBJ2-1	CASSLYRSDEQFF
TRBV7-2	TRBJ2-3	CASSLGTGAPLDTQYF
TRBV24-1	TRBJ2-1	CATSDSLSGTRNNEQFF
TRBV12-3/TRBV12-4	TRBJ2-7	CASSSTGKSYEQYF
TRBV20-1	TRBJ2-3	CSARLGAGRTDTQYF
TRBV12-3/TRBV12-4	TRBJ2-3	CANTFGTSGYARSPQYF
TRBV11-2	TRBJ2-2	CASSGLAGEGTGELFF
TRBV12-3/TRBV12-4	TRBJ2-4	CASTLVGVKDIQYF
TRBV3-1	TRBJ2-7	CASSQHRVSSSYEQYF
TRBV24-1	TRBJ1-2	CATSDSRRASGYTF
TRBV5-1	TRBJ1-1	CASSSRTGSLSEAFF
TRBV18	TRBJ1-1	CASSPLESQAEAFF
TRBV5-1	TRBJ2-7	CASSLSRGQGTGEQYF
TRBV12-3/TRBV12-4	TRBJ2-1	CASSSYNKGPNEQFF
TRBV5-1	TRBJ2-3	CASSLARTGRTDTQYF
TRBV12-3/TRBV12-4	TRBJ2-1	CASRSSGSFYNEQFF
TRBV2	TRBJ1-2	CASSGNYGYTF
TRBV9	TRBJ1-2	CARRTALNYGYTF
TRBV9	TRBJ2-1	CASSVATGPATSEFF
TRBV4-1	TRBJ1-1	CASSQLGGAGTEAFF
TRBV27	TRBJ1-6	CASSSGRTNSPLHF
TRBV5-1	TRBJ1-6	CASQTGGVNSPLHF
TRBV28	TRBJ1-6	CASSSFKGLASPLHF
TRBV7-2	TRBJ2-4	CASSRLAGGGGYF
TRBV12-3/TRBV12-4	TRBJ2-2	CASSWLAGGTGELFF
TRBV12-3/TRBV12-4	TRBJ1-2	CASSPRAGRSYGYTF
TRBV19	TRBJ2-5	CASSVGGAWDQYF
TRBV21-1	TRBJ2-3	CASSSDRSTDTQYF
TRBV20-1	TRBJ2-1	CSASGGTRNNEQFF
TRBV20-1	TRBJ2-1	CSARDGFGAGVRSGEQFF
TRBV9	TRBJ2-2	CASSKGVTRPGELFF
TRBV29-1	TRBJ1-6	CSVTRGDSPLHF
TRBV2	TRBJ1-1	CASSSVYRDTEAFF
TRBV5-1	TRBJ2-7	CASRTSGRAGEQYF
TRBV7-8	TRBJ2-1	CASSLARGGLAGEDEQFF
TRBV12-3/TRBV12-4	TRBJ2-2	CASTELRPLQDTGELFF
TRBV15	TRBJ2-1	CATSRVRGREDYNEQFF
TRBV18	TRBJ2-7	CASSPIGRVHEQYF
TRBV5-1	TRBJ2-3	CASSPLGGGRIATDTQYF
TRBV20-1	TRBJ2-3	CSASPGTLTDTQYF
TRBV6-2/TRBV6-3	TRBJ1-1	CASSRNRFGMNTEAFF
TRBV27	TRBJ1-2	CASSSDPTLYGYTF
TRBV5-1	TRBJ1-2	CASRKQGMANYGYTF
TRBV5-1	TRBJ2-1	CASSSRTSGVSYNEQFF